These 5 T cell receptor beta chains came from one sample sequenced in a study of CD8 T cells in ankylosing spondylitis (dated 2017 in TCRdb). The library was built by means of 5' RACE. The run used an Illumina HiSeq 2500. TCRdb itself trimmed the public reads at Q25 with fastp, ran MiXCR and retained productive beta chains. Rows matching on CDR3 protein sequence are summarized as one entry with the most common DNA and genes. The sample records some 150,000 distinct CDR3 sequences, under 45% of which are singletons. The ten largest clones represent 12% to 15% of the sample. The specimen sequenced was synovial fluid, either unsorted or a sorted T cell fraction (not recorded which). These receptors were collected from a male donor with ankylosing spondylitis.

This clonotype was seen only a few times. The V and J genes are TRBV6-6 and TRBJ2-1; the D gene is possibly TRBD2 (6 bases). Trimming removed 7 bases at V and 8 bases at J, with 15 bases between. The CDR3 contains 13 residues. The germline gives CDR1 MNHNY, CDR2 SVGAGI (reference sequence). The CDR3 DNA reads as TGTGCCAGCACCGCGGGGCGCGGACATGAGCAGTTCTTC. Protein product: CASTAGRGHEQFF.

The chain links TRBV9 to TRBJ2-7, with D unresolved. The CDR3 covers 15 residues. Per germline, CDR1 SGDLS and CDR2 YYNGEE. V was shortened by 0 bases and J by 0 bases, with 10 bases between the two germline ends. CDR3 sequence reads: CASSVGTNSSYEQYF. Here the CDR3 DNA reads TGTGCCAGCAGCGTAGGGACCAACAGCTCCTACGAGCAGTACTTC.

This clonotype was detected only a few times. The V gene is TRBV12-3 or TRBV12-4, the J gene TRBJ2-3, with D perhaps TRBD2 (6 bases). The CDR3 runs to 14 residues. V lost 4 bases to trimming and J lost 2 bases, with 10 bases between them. CDR3 sequence reads: CASSYAGTTDTQYF. CDR3 sequence (DNA): TGTGCCAGCAGTTACGCGGGAACCACAGATACGCAGTATTTT.

This clonotype was picked up many times. The chain joins TRBV10-3 to TRBJ1-1, with D unresolved. The germline gives CDR1 ENHRY, CDR2 SYGVKD. The CDR3 runs 15 residues. Trimming left V 2 bases short and J 4 bases short, with 14 bases between. Written as DNA, the CDR3 is TGTGCCATCAGTGAGGGGGAGGGATCGTCCACTGAAGCTTTCTTT. Amino acid sequence: CAISEGEGSSTEAFF.

The CDR3 nucleotides read TGCGCCAGCAGAAGGGGGAGACTCACAGATACGCAGTATTTT. Protein: CASRRGRLTDTQYF. The chain joins TRBV10-2 to TRBJ2-3, with a weak D call TRBD1 (6 bases). There are 14 residues in the CDR3. From germline, CDR1 is WSHSY and CDR2 SAAADI. V gave up 6 bases and J gave up 2 bases, with 12 bases separating them.